This T cell receptor (beta chain) was captured in a study of cytomegalovirus exposure and HLA in healthy donors (dated by TCRdb to the late 2010s). Background for the entire study: According to an earlier analysis of several hundred of the donors, roughly 180 million T cells yielded 95 million to 140 million unique TCR beta sequences and approximately 280 Gb of sequence data. The aim of the study was to test whether cataloging public T cell receptors could identify signatures of past pathogen exposure. A later analysis re-analyzed previously published TCR beta repertoires from several hundred donors and added high-resolution HLA genotyping to study TCR occurrence patterns. Of the roughly 400 genotyped donors, 81% were placed in the genetic ancestry cluster associated with self-reported Caucasian donors. To decide whether each TCR beta V gene segment behaved as functional or pseudogenic, an earlier analysis of some 540 of the donors relied on high-throughput TCR beta sequencing. Among a few hundred genotyped donors of the cohort, an average of around 240,000 unique TCR beta nucleotide sequences were sequenced per donor, about a sixth of them non-productive. A later genetic analysis took genome-wide SNP genotypes for about three fifths of the roughly 700 donors and used that subset as a discovery cohort. Roughly 310 gigabases of sequencing data and around 87 million unique TCR sequences were included in an early release covering roughly 600 HLA-typed donors. Class I and class II HLA loci were covered by the typing at four-digit resolution. Donor age, sex, ethnicity and CMV serostatus were collected together with the repertoire data. A separate validation cohort of 90 to 150 different subjects was used in addition to the roughly 670-subject first cohort. The study combined high-throughput TCR immunosequencing, statistical association of individual TCRs with disease status, and machine learning to predict cytomegalovirus infection status. The number of typed donors differed by locus: about 620-630 for A, B, C, DRB1 and DQB1; 500 to 550 for DQA1; 606 for DPA1; and roughly 450 for DPB1. Four to six DR-DQ haplotypes were handled as single units for association and clustering because linkage in the cohort was strong. The study used immunosequencing to profile the T cell repertoires of approximately 630 subjects and linked those repertoires to cytomegalovirus serostatus. All discovery cohort repertoires had been generated on a single sequencing platform. In the later analysis, no new phenotypic data were used to find candidate immune exposures; instead, reliance was placed on TCR beta sequences and their occurrence across donors.

The cohort was made up of about 610 healthy bone marrow donors. All cohort members were sampled while nominally healthy, although unrecorded immune exposures were likely present. The donor was CMV seronegative and was included in the group of around 320 seronegative cohort members. A peripheral blood sample was provided by each donor, and peripheral blood mononuclear cells were used for TCR beta sequencing. Genomic DNA extraction from the blood cell samples was performed with the Qiagen DNeasy Blood Extraction Kit. As to this clone: Its antigen is currently not known. The sample holds no much larger clone one base away, and base qualities are not on file.

The CDR3 runs 15 amino acids, cysteine and phenylalanine included. The kept DNA is CDR3 alone, 45 bases in frame from the first base. The germline V gene supplies CDR1 MDHEN and CDR2 SYDVKM. V is cut by 1 base and J by 2 bases, and the space between the germline ends is 11 bases. Points the paper makes about the study in general: CMV serostatus was the only immune exposure information available for the cohort. According to the authors, the approach could potentially be generalized to other disease states and immunological phenotypes. According to a later analysis, most CMV-associated TCR beta chains appeared to be HLA-restricted, and the HLA associations seemed to be driven largely by CMV exposure. In a later analysis, several top co-occurrence clusters were reported to appear linked to parvovirus B19, influenza, CMV and Epstein-Barr virus. Sequencing depth was assumed to be roughly uniform across donors in the presence/absence analyses, though that assumption may not hold. A later genetic analysis reported fewer N-insertions in productive TCRs among donors in an Asian-associated ancestry cluster than the 666-donor mean. A further reported finding was that TCR beta sequences accurately predicted the HLA-A and HLA-B alleles for most subjects in the first cohort. A few of the identified cytomegalovirus-associated TCR beta chains were confirmed in vitro to be specific for cytomegalovirus antigens. This cohort had only TCR beta chains sequenced, and the lack of alpha or paired-chain data limited which features could be detected. Most TCR sequences were observed very rarely across donors, whereas some public TCRs were present in many individuals. A later analysis associated about 18,000 TCR beta sequences with specific HLA alleles at a false discovery rate of 0.05. In an earlier analysis of approximately 590 of the donors, most TCR beta V segments appeared in productive rearrangements about 90% or about 30% of the time, broadly matching IMGT annotations. Cytomegalovirus status was reported to be diagnosed by the classifier with high specificity and sensitivity in both the original and validation cohorts. A group of highly shared sequence variants was considered likely to be a technical artifact of the sequencing pipeline. Because some donors lacked HLA typing at each locus, the association tests relied only on the typed subset. The earlier analysis of nearly 600 of the donors excluded some 15 rarely observed V segments, including chromosome 9 orphons, because counts were too low. Correlated functional status among segregating V segments might reflect linkage disequilibrium, but an unknown experimental factor could not be ruled out. In a later analysis, HLA-associated TCR beta chains were found to be more clonally expanded and to have lower generation probabilities than equally common non-associated chains. When HLA alleles, especially DR and DQ, strongly co-occurred, attributing TCR associations to individual alleles was difficult. The study gave a list of around 170 TCR beta chains associated with cytomegalovirus. According to a later analysis, TCR association rates differed among HLA loci, with DRB1 alleles showing the most associated TCRs and HLA-C alleles showing the fewest. In a later genetic analysis, a missense DCLRE1C variant was associated with V-gene and J-gene trimming of TCR beta chains, and the association was replicated in an independent cohort. Because the 87-base-pair reads could not distinguish some IMGT-functional V segments, including TRBV6-2 and TRBV6-3, those segments were excluded.

The library was produced with the immunoSEQ multiplex PCR assay. For the multiplex PCR, a mixture combining 60 forward primers for TCR Vbeta segments and 13 reverse primers for TCR Jbeta segments was used. Amplification of the CDR3 region of rearranged TCR beta genes was performed with a multiplex PCR assay on genomic DNA. On the Illumina HiSeq System, the amplified TCR beta libraries were sequenced as 87-base-pair reads. From the authors' description of their analysis: A later analysis tallied approximately 87 million unique TCR beta chains across the 610 or so repertoires, and around 10 million of those chains were shared by two or more donors. Raw reads were error-corrected and collapsed into unique sequences by a nearest-neighbor algorithm in which closely related sequences were merged to remove PCR and sequencing errors. CDR3 sequences were aligned to IMGT reference sequences to assign V, D and J gene segments. Each retained sequence needed at least a six-nucleotide match to both a V gene segment and a J gene segment. Rearrangements were classified as productive when the CDR3 lacked stop codons and remained in frame with V and J, and all other rearrangements were classified as non-productive. CDR3 was defined by IMGT convention, running from the second conserved V-encoded cysteine to the conserved J-encoded phenylalanine. The earlier analysis of 587 of the donors excluded sequences that lacked an unambiguous match to a single V gene segment. In an earlier analysis of approximately 590 of the donors, a V segment was called functional when productive rearrangements were above 56.7%, and segregating when the standard deviation between donors exceeded 5%. A statistical classification framework was built for diagnosing cytomegalovirus status from the catalog of TCR beta chain sequences. In a later analysis, V and J genes were assigned by comparing TCR nucleotide sequences against IMGT/GENE-DB human TR gene sequences. A later analysis assigned CDR3 sequences and most-parsimonious VDJ recombination scenarios with the TCRdist pipeline. In a later analysis, each TCR beta chain was defined by its CDR3 amino acid sequence together with its V-gene family, and reads without a unique V-gene family were excluded. To address suspected cross-contamination and a sequencing artifact, a later analysis removed 592 highly shared, low-generation-probability nucleotide sequences. A later analysis calculated a clonal expansion index for each public chain from normalized within-repertoire ranks of inferred template counts. Generation probabilities in a later analysis came from a VDJ recombination model fitted to out-of-frame rearrangements, and those results were checked against IGoR. Hypergeometric tests were used in a later analysis to score TCR-TCR, TCR-HLA and TCR-CMV co-occurrence, with a repertoire-size bias correction applied to the TCR pairs. In a later analysis, false discovery rates were estimated by permuting HLA or CMV assignments 20 times. In a later analysis, co-occurring TCRs were grouped using DBSCAN, with TCRdist sequence similarity added in when clustering inside HLA-allele-positive subsets. Co-occurrence clustering excluded repertoires with fewer than 30,000 or more than 120,000 public chains, plus five with anomalous nucleotide sharing. TCRdb's version of the immuneACCESS table is confined to in-frame rearrangements and falls short of the full clone set. An unresolved V gene accounts for under half of the shortfall where checked; the remainder is of unknown origin. V and J calls and clone size are those listed in that table; D and trimming were worked out from the DNA. Across this sample there are 110,000 to 150,000 clones, with less than 9.5% seen only once. Jointly, the top ten make up 1.8% of the sample.

The clonotype comes from a male donor in good health and CMV-seronegative. The sequenced sample was PBMCs. The chain is made from TRBV28 and TRBJ2-5; confidence is insufficient to name the D gene. The CDR3 corresponds to CASSLSTNRQETQYF. In nucleotide form, the sequence is TGTGCCAGCAGTTTATCAACCAACAGACAAGAGACCCAGTACTTC.